This T cell receptor beta chain appears in the sequencing data of a study of early T cells in non-severe SARS-CoV-2 infection. At the level of the study: The sequenced material was bulk RNA from unsorted whole blood, and its chains were unpaired.

As regards this clonotype: The target antigen is unknown.

V lost 1 base to trimming and J lost 9 bases, with 13 bases between them. Germline assignment: CDR1 LGHDT and CDR2 YNNKEL (reference sequence). The CDR3 loop spans 15 amino acids. Researchers tagged individual cDNA molecules with unique molecular identifiers. TCRdb analysed the 5' RACE reads with MiXCR anew, one entry per CDR3 protein. The sample consists of about 97,000 distinct CDR3 sequences, 11% of them appearing once. Findings and caveats of the study: Lookups in VDJdb leaned toward anti-spike CD8 responses and missed private and CD4 specificities.

The genes are TRBV3-1 and TRBJ1-6, with D unresolved. This sequence was found in an adult who was a healthcare worker with PCR-confirmed SARS-CoV-2 infection or an uninfected control (not recorded which). The sequenced sample was whole blood, obtained at baseline. The CDR3 DNA reads as TGTGCCAGCAGCCAAGTGGACCGGTTCAGTTCACCCCTCCACTTT. It codes for CASSQVDRFSSPLHF.